Sequencing of this T cell receptor (beta chain) was carried out in a study of patients and donors after allogeneic stem cell transplantation. The CDR3 has 14 residues. Germline loops: CDR1 LGHNA, CDR2 YNFKEQ. V was cut by 1 base and J by 1 base, with 7 bases left in between. TCRdb processed the RT-PCR reads anew with MiXCR; each CDR3 protein has one entry. The table includes 25,000 or so distinct CDR3 sequences, about 30% detected once. Sequencing was carried out using blood, either unsorted or a sorted T cell fraction (not recorded which). This receptor was identified in a human donor who was either an allogeneic HSCT recipient or a stem cell or donor lymphocyte infusion donor (not recorded which). It is not recorded whose cells these are; they may come from a transplant donor. This chain joins TRBV4-2 and TRBJ2-5; D remains unclear. This chain's CDR3 is CASSQVDGQETQYF. As DNA, the CDR3 is TGTGCCAGCAGCCAAGTGGACGGCCAAGAGACCCAGTACTTC.